One and the same sample provided the 20 T cell receptor beta chains below, sequenced in a study of T cell responses to AZD1222 COVID-19 vaccine. The method was immunoSEQ multiplex PCR; TCRdb's version includes in-frame clones alone and lacks a portion of them. This sample has 110,000 or so clones, with roughly nine tenths found just once. The sequencing used peripheral blood, collected on day 0 of MenACWY control vaccination. The receptors were gathered from an adult in good health.

CDR3 nucleotide sequence: TGTGCCAGCAGCAATTCTCGGCGGGCCCCCAATGAAGCTTTCTTT. Residues: CASSNSRRAPNEAFF. V is TRBV11-2 and J is TRBJ1-1; D is uncertain. Germline V gene lookup returns CDR1 SGHAT and CDR2 FQNNGV. Trimming left V 5 bases short and J 7 bases short, with 20 bases between. The CDR3 spans 15 residues.

The CDR3 sequence is CASSPWTGLDNSPLHF. CDR3 nucleotides: TGTGCCAGTAGTCCATGGACAGGGTTGGATAATTCACCCCTCCACTTT. The chain couples TRBV19 to TRBJ1-6; 8 bases fit TRBD1. Germline trimming cut 5 bases from V and 5 bases from J; bases unmatched to any gene: 8. This CDR3 comprises 16 residues. Germline lookup yields CDR1 LNHDA and CDR2 SQIVND (reference sequence). The full variable domain, with the rest looked up from reference TRBV19 and TRBJ1-6, is DGGITQSPKYLFRKEGQNVTLSCEQNLNHDAMYWYRQDPGQGLRLIYYSQIVNDFQKGDIAEGYSVSREKKESFPLTVTSAQKNPTAFYLCASSPWTGLDNSPLHFGNGTRLTVT.

The chain uses TRBV4-2 and TRBJ2-7; 9 bases match TRBD1. CDR1 is LGHNA and CDR2 is YNFKEQ in the germline V gene. The CDR3 consists of 17 residues. V trimming: 3 bases; J trimming: 5 bases; junction bases outside the gene matches: 14. The CDR3 nucleotides are TGTGCCAGCAGCCACGCCCCCCGGGACAGGGTAACTCACGAGCAGTACTTC. Its translation: CASSHAPRDRVTHEQYF.

This sequence joins TRBV4-1 and TRBJ2-6, with 7 bases that match TRBD1. The J segment lost 0 bases and the V segment lost 5 bases, leaving 10 bases of the junction unmatched. CDR1 is MGHRA and CDR2 is YSYEKL in the germline V gene. This CDR3 region has 18 residues. The CDR3 is CASSVRQGPRSGANVLTF. The CDR3 DNA is TGCGCCAGCAGCGTACGACAGGGCCCCCGCTCTGGGGCCAACGTCCTGACTTTC.

This rearrangement joins TRBV27 to TRBJ2-4, with D possibly matching TRBD2 (5 bases). Trimming took 3 bases from V and 0 from J, leaving 21 bases between them. This CDR3 spans 19 amino acids. Germline V gene sequence: CDR1 MNHEY, CDR2 SMNVEV (reference sequence). The CDR3: CASSFTPLLPGVAKNIQYF. The CDR3 DNA is TGTGCCAGCAGTTTTACCCCCCTTCTTCCCGGGGTAGCCAAAAACATTCAGTACTTC.

This chain links TRBV6-6 with TRBJ2-7, with D possibly TRBD2 on 5 matching bases. Per germline, CDR1 MNHNY and CDR2 SVGAGI (reference sequence). There are 14 residues in the CDR3. V lost 2 bases and J lost 2, with 10 bases in between. CDR3 DNA sequence: TGTGCCAGCAGTTACGGAGGCGGACCCTACGAGCAGTACTTC. As protein: CASSYGGGPYEQYF.

CDR3 sequence (DNA): TGCGCCAGCAGCTTGGATCCCAATTCACCCCTCCACTTT. Translation: CASSLDPNSPLHF. J is TRBJ1-6 and V is TRBV5-1; D not certain. This CDR3 region has 13 residues. CDR1 and CDR2 (germline): SGHRS, YFSETQ. Trimming cost V 0 bases and J 7 bases, with 5 bases left between them.

This chain uses TRBV5-1 with TRBJ2-5; D might be TRBD2 (6 bases). Germline CDR1 is SGHRS and CDR2 is YFSETQ. Trimming stripped 4 bases from V and 4 bases from J, with 14 bases between. The CDR3 totals 14 residues. The CDR3 region is CASSNSGQGETQYF. CDR3 DNA sequence: TGCGCCAGCAGCAACAGCGGGCAGGGAGAGACCCAGTACTTC. Combining the CDR3 with reference TRBV5-1 and TRBJ2-5 gives the whole variable domain KAGVTQTPRYLIKTRGQQVTLSCSPISGHRSVSWYQQTPGQGLQFLFEYFSETQRNKGNFPGRFSGRQFSNSRSEMNVSTLELGDSALYLCASSNSGQGETQYFGPGTRLLVL.

The chain carries TRBV27 and TRBJ1-1; perhaps TRBD1 as D (5 bases). Germline assignment: CDR1 MNHEY and CDR2 SMNVEV (reference sequence). This CDR3 contains 15 residues. V shed 1 base and J shed 1 base, with 10 bases lying between them. The CDR3 region has the DNA TGTGCCAGCAGTTTATGGGGCGGCCAGAACACTGAAGCTTTCTTT. It is translated as CASSLWGGQNTEAFF.

The rearrangement uses TRBV5-4 and TRBJ1-1, with 7 bases lining up with TRBD1. This CDR3 has 14 residues. With V trimmed by 4 bases and J by 1 base, 4 bases remained unmatched. Germline assignment: CDR1 SGHNT and CDR2 YYREEE (reference sequence). The CDR3 DNA is TGTGCCAGCAGCCTACAGGGGACGAACACTGAAGCTTTCTTT. Amino acids: CASSLQGTNTEAFF.

This chain connects TRBV6-5 to TRBJ2-1; 11 bases fit TRBD1. V lost 8 bases to trimming and J lost 7 bases; unmatched junction nucleotides: 1. The CDR3 is made up of 12 amino acids. Germline V gene lookup returns CDR1 MNHEY and CDR2 SVGAGI. The CDR3 DNA reads TGTGCCAGCCGGGACAGGGGGAATGAGCAGTTCTTC. Amino acids: CASRDRGNEQFF.

The rearrangement links TRBV24-1 to TRBJ2-5; D may be TRBD1 (5 bases). The germline V and J ends were trimmed by 4 bases and 4 bases, with 9 bases remaining between them. The CDR3 runs 13 residues. Germline CDR1 KGHDR, CDR2 SFDVKD. This CDR3 reads CATSDQGRETQYF. The CDR3 DNA sequence: TGTGCCACCAGTGACCAGGGCCGAGAGACCCAGTACTTC.

Note on this clone: Compared with germline, one end of the junction differs, possibly owing to a read error. This rearrangement joins TRBV7-7 to TRBJ2-5; 10 bases are a match to TRBD1. The CDR3 totals 14 residues. Germline loops: CDR1 SSHAT, CDR2 FNYEAQ (reference sequence). The chain's CDR3 is CASSLGTGEETQYF. In DNA form, the CDR3 reads TGTGCTAGCAGCTTGGGGACAGGGGAAGAGACCCAGTACTTC.

The gene calls are TRBV27 and TRBJ1-3; 7 bases align to TRBD1. Losses at the gene ends were 7 bases for V and 4 bases for J; bases not matched to a gene: 4. Looked up from germline, CDR1 is MNHEY and CDR2 is SMNVEV (reference sequence). The CDR3 loop spans 13 amino acids. CDR3 in amino acids: CASKGQAGNTIYF. Here the CDR3 DNA reads TGTGCCAGCAAAGGACAGGCCGGAAACACCATATATTTT.

V gene TRBV4-1 combines with J gene TRBJ2-3; the D is unclear. Between the trimmed V and J ends, which lost 2 bases and 0 bases, there was a span of 6 bases. Germline V gene data show CDR1 as MGHRA and CDR2 as YSYEKL. This CDR3 comprises 14 residues. This CDR3 reads CASSQMVSTDTQYF. The CDR3 DNA is TGCGCCAGCAGCCAAATGGTCAGCACAGATACGCAGTATTTT.

The rearrangement joins TRBV3-1 (or the pseudogene TRBV3-2) to TRBJ1-5; D remains unclear. Trimming removed 1 base at V and 2 bases at J, with 9 bases between. Germline values: CDR1 LGHDT, CDR2 YNNKEL (reference sequence). CDR3 length: 15 residues. The CDR3 coding sequence is TGTGCCAGCAGCCAAGGACTGAGAGGCAATCAGCCCCAGCATTTT. Protein sequence: CASSQGLRGNQPQHF.

This clone was observed a handful of times. The V call is TRBV27, the J call TRBJ2-1; 7 bases are shared with TRBD2. From germline, CDR1 is MNHEY and CDR2 SMNVEV (reference sequence). The CDR3 is 16 amino acids. V trimming: 1 base; J trimming: 0 bases; junction bases outside the gene matches: 3. The CDR3 protein is CASSLWGGSSYNEQFF. The CDR3 nucleotides are TGTGCCAGCAGTTTATGGGGGGGGAGCTCCTACAATGAGCAGTTCTTC.

The sample holds one count of this clone. The chain carries TRBV27 and TRBJ1-2; no clear D. Germline CDR1 MNHEY, CDR2 SMNVEV (reference sequence). V shed 5 bases and J shed 9 bases, with 10 bases lying between them. CDR3 length: 11 amino acids. The CDR3 bases are TGTGCCAGCAGTCCGCCCAGAAGCTACACCTTC. Translating gives CASSPPRSYTF.

This clone turned up a few times. The rearrangement joins TRBV27 to TRBJ1-5; D is undetermined. V dropped 2 bases and J dropped 6 bases, with 11 bases sitting between them. The CDR3 covers 14 residues. CDR1 MNHEY and CDR2 SMNVEV come from the germline V gene (reference sequence). This CDR3 reads CASSLGRPGQPQHF. The DNA for the CDR3 is TGTGCCAGCAGTTTAGGTCGTCCCGGTCAGCCCCAGCATTTT.

V and J are TRBV5-1 and TRBJ1-5; TRBD1 matches 8 bases. The germline CDR1 and CDR2 sequences are SGHRS and YFSETQ. The CDR3 is 19 residues long. V was clipped by 4 bases and J by 0 bases; unmatched bases: 15. CDR3 protein: CASSKDRALKWGSNQPQHF. The CDR3 nucleotides are TGCGCCAGCAGCAAGGACAGGGCTCTAAAGTGGGGTAGCAATCAGCCCCAGCATTTT.